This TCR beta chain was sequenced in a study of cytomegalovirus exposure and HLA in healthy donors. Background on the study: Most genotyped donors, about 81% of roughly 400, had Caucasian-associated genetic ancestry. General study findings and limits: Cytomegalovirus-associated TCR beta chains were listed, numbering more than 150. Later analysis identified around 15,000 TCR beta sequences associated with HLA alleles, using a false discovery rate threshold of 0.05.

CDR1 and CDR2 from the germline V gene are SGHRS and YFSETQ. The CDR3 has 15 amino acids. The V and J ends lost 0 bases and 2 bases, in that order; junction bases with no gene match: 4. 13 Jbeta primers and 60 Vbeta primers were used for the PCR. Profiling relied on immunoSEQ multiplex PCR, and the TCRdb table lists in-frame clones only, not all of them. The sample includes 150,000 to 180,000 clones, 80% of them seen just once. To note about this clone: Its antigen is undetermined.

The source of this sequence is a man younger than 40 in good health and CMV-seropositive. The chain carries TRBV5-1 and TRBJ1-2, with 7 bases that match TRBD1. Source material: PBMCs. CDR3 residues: CASSLGDSANYGYTF. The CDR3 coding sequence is TGCGCCAGCAGCTTGGGGGACAGTGCGAACTATGGCTACACCTTC.